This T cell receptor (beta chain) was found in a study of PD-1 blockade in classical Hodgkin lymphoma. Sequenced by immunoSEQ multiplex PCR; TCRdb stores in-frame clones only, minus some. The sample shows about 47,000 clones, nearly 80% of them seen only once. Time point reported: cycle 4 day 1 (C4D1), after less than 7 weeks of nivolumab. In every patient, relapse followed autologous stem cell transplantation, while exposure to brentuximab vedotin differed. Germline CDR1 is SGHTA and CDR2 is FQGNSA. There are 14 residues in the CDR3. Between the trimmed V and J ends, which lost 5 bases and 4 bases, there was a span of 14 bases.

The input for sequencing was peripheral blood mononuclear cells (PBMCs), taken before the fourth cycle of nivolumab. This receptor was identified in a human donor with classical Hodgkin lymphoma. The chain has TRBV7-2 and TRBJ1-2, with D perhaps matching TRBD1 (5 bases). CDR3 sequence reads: CASSPARALYGYTF. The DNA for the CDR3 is TGTGCCAGCAGCCCCGCCAGGGCTCTCTATGGCTACACCTTC.